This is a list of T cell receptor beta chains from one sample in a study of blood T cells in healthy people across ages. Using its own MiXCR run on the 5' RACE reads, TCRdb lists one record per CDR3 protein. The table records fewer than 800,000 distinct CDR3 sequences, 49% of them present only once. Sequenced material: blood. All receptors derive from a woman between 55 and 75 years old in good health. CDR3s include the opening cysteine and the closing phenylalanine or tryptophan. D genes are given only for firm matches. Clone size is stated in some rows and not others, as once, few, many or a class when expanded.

CDR3 DNA: TGCGCCAGCAGCTTGTTGGGGAGTCGGGAGCAGTACTTC; CDR3 protein: CASSLLGSREQYF; V gene: TRBV5-1; J gene: TRBJ2-7; D gene: -; clone size: -
CDR3 DNA: TGCGCCAGCAGCCGTAACAGGGGCTCCTCCTACGAGCAGTACTTC; CDR3 protein: CASSRNRGSSYEQYF; V gene: TRBV4-3; J gene: TRBJ2-7; D gene: TRBD1; clone size: many
CDR3 DNA: TGTGCCATCAGGGGAACTAGCGGGAGAGGGGACAGTGAGACCCAGTACTTC; CDR3 protein: CAIRGTSGRGDSETQYF; V gene: TRBV10-3; J gene: TRBJ2-5; D gene: TRBD2; clone size: -
CDR3 DNA: TGTGCCAGCAGCTCTAGCGGTGAGAGCTCCTACGAGCAGTACTTC; CDR3 protein: CASSSSGESSYEQYF; V gene: TRBV7-2; J gene: TRBJ2-7; D gene: TRBD2; clone size: -
CDR3 DNA: TGCAGTGCTAGCGTAGGGGGACAGGGTTATGCGGTAACAAATTCACCCCTCCACTTT; CDR3 protein: CSASVGGQGYAVTNSPLHF; V gene: TRBV20-1; J gene: TRBJ1-6; D gene: TRBD1; clone size: many
CDR3 DNA: TGTGCCAGCAGCCCCGGCGATGGGAGGAACACTGAAGCTTTCTTT; CDR3 protein: CASSPGDGRNTEAFF; V gene: TRBV13; J gene: TRBJ1-1; D gene: -; clone size: few
CDR3 DNA: TGTGCCAGCAGCAAGGGGACTAGCAAAAGCAATGAGCAGTTCTTC; CDR3 protein: CASSKGTSKSNEQFF; V gene: TRBV3-1; J gene: TRBJ2-1; D gene: TRBD2; clone size: -
CDR3 DNA: TGCAGTGCTACGGACCCACTAGCGGGAGGTAGCGAGCAGTACTTC; CDR3 protein: CSATDPLAGGSEQYF; V gene: TRBV20-1; J gene: TRBJ2-7; D gene: TRBD2; clone size: many
CDR3 DNA: TGTGCCATCACCCAGGATTCTGGGGCCAACGTCCTGACTTTC; CDR3 protein: CAITQDSGANVLTF; V gene: TRBV6-6; J gene: TRBJ2-6; D gene: -; clone size: once
CDR3 DNA: TGTGCCAGCAGTGGCAGCGGGAGAAATACGCAGTATTTT; CDR3 protein: CASSGSGRNTQYF; V gene: TRBV5-6; J gene: TRBJ2-3; D gene: TRBD2; clone size: few
CDR3 DNA: TGCGCCAGCAGCTTAGACCCGGGACAGGGCCATTCACCCCTCCACTTT; CDR3 protein: CASSLDPGQGHSPLHF; V gene: TRBV4-1; J gene: TRBJ1-6; D gene: TRBD1; clone size: -
CDR3 DNA: TGTGCCAGCAGTTCGGGTCGGGACAGGGTTGGCTACACCTTC; CDR3 protein: CASSSGRDRVGYTF; V gene: TRBV2; J gene: TRBJ1-2; D gene: TRBD1; clone size: -
CDR3 DNA: TGTGCCAGCAGTACCGAAACAGGGGACACTGAAGCTTTCTTT; CDR3 protein: CASSTETGDTEAFF; V gene: TRBV6-5; J gene: TRBJ1-1; D gene: TRBD1; clone size: few
CDR3 DNA: TGCAGCGTTGGGACTCCAACCGGTAATGAGCAGTTCTTC; CDR3 protein: CSVGTPTGNEQFF; V gene: TRBV29-1; J gene: TRBJ2-1; D gene: -; clone size: -
CDR3 DNA: TGCAGTGCTAGAGATTGGACTAGCGGTTCCTACGGGCAGTACTTC; CDR3 protein: CSARDWTSGSYGQYF; V gene: TRBV20-1; J gene: TRBJ2-4; D gene: TRBD2; clone size: -
CDR3 DNA: TGTGCCATCAGTGTTACAGTCCAAGAGACCCAGTACTTC; CDR3 protein: CAISVTVQETQYF; V gene: TRBV10-3; J gene: TRBJ2-5; D gene: -; clone size: -
CDR3 DNA: TGCAGTGCCGAGCGGGAGGATGGGAATGAGCAGTTCTTC; CDR3 protein: CSAEREDGNEQFF; V gene: TRBV20-1; J gene: TRBJ2-1; D gene: TRBD2; clone size: few
CDR3 DNA: TGTGCCAGCCGGGAACAGAGTAATTCACCCCTCCACTTT; CDR3 protein: CASREQSNSPLHF; V gene: TRBV2; J gene: TRBJ1-6; D gene: -; clone size: -
CDR3 DNA: TGTGCCAGCAGCCTTAACAGCGTCTCTGGGGCCAACGTCCTGACTTTC; CDR3 protein: CASSLNSVSGANVLTF; V gene: TRBV3-1; J gene: TRBJ2-6; D gene: -; clone size: few
CDR3 DNA: TGTGCCAGCAGCCCGCTACAAGGGATGATGGCTTTCTTT; CDR3 protein: CASSPLQGMMAFF; V gene: TRBV7-2; J gene: TRBJ1-1; D gene: -; clone size: many
CDR3 DNA: TGTGCCAGCAGCAAACTAGCGGGAGTAACCTACGAGCAGTACTTC; CDR3 protein: CASSKLAGVTYEQYF; V gene: TRBV7-2; J gene: TRBJ2-7; D gene: TRBD2; clone size: -
CDR3 DNA: TGCAGCGTTGAACAGGGGGCAGCTGAAGCTTTCTTT; CDR3 protein: CSVEQGAAEAFF; V gene: TRBV29-1; J gene: TRBJ1-1; D gene: TRBD1; clone size: few
CDR3 DNA: TGTGCCAGCAGCAAGGACCGAAGGGGGCGTAGTGGCTACACCTTC; CDR3 protein: CASSKDRRGRSGYTF; V gene: TRBV21-1; J gene: TRBJ1-2; D gene: -; clone size: -
CDR3 DNA: TGCAGTGCGGTATACAGGGGAAACTACGAGCAGTACTTC; CDR3 protein: CSAVYRGNYEQYF; V gene: TRBV20-1; J gene: TRBJ2-7; D gene: TRBD1; clone size: -
CDR3 DNA: TGTGCCAGCAGCCTCCGGGATCTAACCTACGAGCAGTACTTC; CDR3 protein: CASSLRDLTYEQYF; V gene: TRBV7-2; J gene: TRBJ2-7; D gene: -; clone size: -
CDR3 DNA: TGTGCCAGCAGTGCCACGGGGACGGCTACCTATGGCTACACCTTC; CDR3 protein: CASSATGTATYGYTF; V gene: TRBV25-1; J gene: TRBJ1-2; D gene: -; clone size: few
CDR3 DNA: TGTGCCACCAGCAGAGACAGCGGGGGTGGCACTGAAGCTTTCTTT; CDR3 protein: CATSRDSGGGTEAFF; V gene: TRBV15; J gene: TRBJ1-1; D gene: -; clone size: few
CDR3 DNA: TGCAGCGTTGACTCTAACTCTGGCTACACCTTC; CDR3 protein: CSVDSNSGYTF; V gene: TRBV29-1; J gene: TRBJ1-2; D gene: -; clone size: -
CDR3 DNA: TGCAGTGCTAGGGACAAGACTTATGGCTACACCTTC; CDR3 protein: CSARDKTYGYTF; V gene: TRBV20-1; J gene: TRBJ1-2; D gene: -; clone size: few
CDR3 DNA: TGTGCCAGCAGCGTAGGGGACGTGCCCTCCTACGAGCAGTACTTC; CDR3 protein: CASSVGDVPSYEQYF; V gene: TRBV9; J gene: TRBJ2-7; D gene: -; clone size: -
CDR3 DNA: TGTGCCAGCAGCTTAGAAGGGACAGGGTGGAATGAGCAGTACTTC; CDR3 protein: CASSLEGTGWNEQYF; V gene: TRBV7-3; J gene: TRBJ2-7; D gene: TRBD1; clone size: -
CDR3 DNA: TGCGCCAGCAGCTTGGCCCAGGGTTTGAAGACTGAAGCTTTCTTT; CDR3 protein: CASSLAQGLKTEAFF; V gene: TRBV5-1; J gene: TRBJ1-1; D gene: -; clone size: -
CDR3 DNA: TGCGCCAACAGCCAAATACTAGCGGGAGGCTCCTACGAGCAGTACTTC; CDR3 protein: CANSQILAGGSYEQYF; V gene: TRBV4-3; J gene: TRBJ2-7; D gene: TRBD2; clone size: -
CDR3 DNA: TGCGCCAGCAGCTTGGGGACAGTTAACACTGAAGCTTTCTTT; CDR3 protein: CASSLGTVNTEAFF; V gene: TRBV5-1; J gene: TRBJ1-1; D gene: -; clone size: -
CDR3 DNA: TGCAGCGTTGGTATGGGTGAGCAGTACTTC; CDR3 protein: CSVGMGEQYF; V gene: TRBV29-1; J gene: TRBJ2-7; D gene: -; clone size: -
CDR3 DNA: TGTGCCAGCAGATCTGACAGCTGGTCTAATTCACCCCTCCACTTT; CDR3 protein: CASRSDSWSNSPLHF; V gene: TRBV6-2/TRBV6-3; J gene: TRBJ1-6; D gene: -; clone size: -
CDR3 DNA: TGCGCCAGCAGCCAAGGAGTAATATCGGGGTTGGCTGGAGCCCCCTACGAGCAGTACTTC; CDR3 protein: CASSQGVISGLAGAPYEQYF; V gene: TRBV4-3; J gene: TRBJ2-7; D gene: -; clone size: few
CDR3 DNA: TGTGCCAGCAGTCCCCGGCCCACCGGGGAGCTGTTTTTT; CDR3 protein: CASSPRPTGELFF; V gene: TRBV6-2/TRBV6-3; J gene: TRBJ2-2; D gene: -; clone size: -
CDR3 DNA: TGTGCCAGCAGTGGGGACAGGGTCGATGAGCAGTTCTTC; CDR3 protein: CASSGDRVDEQFF; V gene: TRBV12-3/TRBV12-4; J gene: TRBJ2-1; D gene: TRBD1; clone size: few
CDR3 DNA: TGCGCCAGCAGCTCCTCAGTGCAGGCTAGCGGGAGGAGGTATGAGCAGTTCTTC; CDR3 protein: CASSSSVQASGRRYEQFF; V gene: TRBV5-1; J gene: TRBJ2-1; D gene: TRBD2; clone size: few
CDR3 DNA: TGCAGTGCTTCCCTGACAGGCCAAGAGACCCAGTTCTTC; CDR3 protein: CSASLTGQETQFF; V gene: TRBV20-1; J gene: TRBJ2-1; D gene: -; clone size: -
CDR3 DNA: TGCGCCAGCAGCTTAGGGACAGGGGTTTTGGAGACCCAGTACTTC; CDR3 protein: CASSLGTGVLETQYF; V gene: TRBV5-1; J gene: TRBJ2-5; D gene: TRBD1; clone size: -
CDR3 DNA: TGCAGTGCTCCCGGACTAGCGGGTCACTCCTACGAGCAGTACTTC; CDR3 protein: CSAPGLAGHSYEQYF; V gene: TRBV20-1; J gene: TRBJ2-7; D gene: TRBD2; clone size: few
CDR3 DNA: TGTACCAGCAGGCCTACTAGAGGGCAAAGAAACATTCAGTACTTC; CDR3 protein: CTSRPTRGQRNIQYF; V gene: TRBV6-2/TRBV6-3; J gene: TRBJ2-4; D gene: -; clone size: -
CDR3 DNA: TGTGCCAGCAGCGTTATCTCGGGCAGGGGGGGCAATGAGCAGTTCTTC; CDR3 protein: CASSVISGRGGNEQFF; V gene: TRBV7-9; J gene: TRBJ2-1; D gene: -; clone size: -
CDR3 DNA: TGTGCCAGCAGTCCACCGACCTACGAGCAGTACTTC; CDR3 protein: CASSPPTYEQYF; V gene: TRBV18; J gene: TRBJ2-7; D gene: -; clone size: many
CDR3 DNA: TGCAGCGCAAGAGGGGGTCCACACAATGAGCAGTTCTTC; CDR3 protein: CSARGGPHNEQFF; V gene: TRBV29-1; J gene: TRBJ2-1; D gene: -; clone size: -
CDR3 DNA: TGTGCCAGCAGGCGGGACATCCAAGAGACCCAGTACTTC; CDR3 protein: CASRRDIQETQYF; V gene: TRBV7-2; J gene: TRBJ2-5; D gene: -; clone size: many
CDR3 DNA: TGTGCCAGCAGCTCCACTAGTGCCTTCCAAGAGACCCAGTACTTC; CDR3 protein: CASSSTSAFQETQYF; V gene: TRBV7-2; J gene: TRBJ2-5; D gene: -; clone size: -
CDR3 DNA: TGCAGTGCTAGAGGACCGGAACCCTACGAGCAGTACTTC; CDR3 protein: CSARGPEPYEQYF; V gene: TRBV20-1; J gene: TRBJ2-7; D gene: -; clone size: -
CDR3 DNA: TGTGCCAGCAGCCGGGACGGCAAAGGGGCCAACGTCCTGACTTTC; CDR3 protein: CASSRDGKGANVLTF; V gene: TRBV5-6; J gene: TRBJ2-6; D gene: -; clone size: -
CDR3 DNA: TGTGCCAGCTCACCCGCCCAGGGGGCCTATGGCTACACCTTC; CDR3 protein: CASSPAQGAYGYTF; V gene: TRBV18; J gene: TRBJ1-2; D gene: TRBD1; clone size: -
CDR3 DNA: TGCAGCGTCGATGTTAGCGGGACCGGAGATACGCAGTATTTT; CDR3 protein: CSVDVSGTGDTQYF; V gene: TRBV29-1; J gene: TRBJ2-3; D gene: TRBD2; clone size: -
CDR3 DNA: TGCAGTGCTAGCAGAGACGGTGGCACTGAAGCTTTCTTT; CDR3 protein: CSASRDGGTEAFF; V gene: TRBV20-1; J gene: TRBJ1-1; D gene: -; clone size: few